The sequence of this T cell receptor beta chain was determined in a study of tumor and adjacent non-tumor tissue in lung cancer. At the level of the study: Patients were aged about 30 to 80, approximately ten men and about five women, stage I to III.

The CDR3 consists of 15 residues. J was trimmed by 5 bases and V by 7 bases; bases with no gene match: 11. The library came from three nested PCR rounds adapted from ARM-PCR protocols. TCRdb fed the multiplex PCR reads into MiXCR, producing one record per CDR3 protein. The table shows more than 85,000 distinct CDR3 sequences, with approximately 80% occurring only once. The template was RNA from unsorted bulk tissue. The source of this sequence is a man between 65 and 79 years old with non-small cell lung cancer. The sample comprised lung tumor tissue. The V call is TRBV12-3 or TRBV12-4, the J call TRBJ2-5, with TRBD2 matching over 9 bases. The CDR3 coding sequence is TGTGCCAGCAACAGGCTAGCGGGACTGGTGGAGACCCAGTACTTC. It is translated as CASNRLAGLVETQYF.